This T cell receptor beta chain was retrieved from a study of control samples from healthy donors and cancer patients. Sequenced by immunoSEQ multiplex PCR; TCRdb stores in-frame clones only, minus some. This table has about 140,000 clones, roughly 89% appearing once. The germline gives CDR1 MNHEY, CDR2 SMNVEV (reference sequence). V was trimmed by 7 bases and J by 4 bases, leaving 7 bases between them. The CDR3 sequence is 12 residues long. This TCR derives from a man younger than 35 in good health. The chain carries TRBV27 and TRBJ2-2; weak D call: TRBD2 (5 bases). The specimen sequenced was blood. The CDR3 loop reads CASIGVTGELFF. The CDR3 coding sequence is TGTGCCAGCATCGGGGTCACCGGGGAGCTGTTTTTT.